Given below is one T cell receptor (beta chain) in context. Antigen specificity is unknown. V was shortened by 3 bases and J by 0 bases, with 5 bases between the two germline ends. Germline loops: CDR1 LNHDA, CDR2 SQIVND (reference sequence). The CDR3 extends over 14 amino acids. This sample is drawn from a study of CD8+CD57+ T cells in acquired aplastic anemia. On the study more broadly: Mean yield of DNA from sorted CD4+ and CD8+ cells was approximately 3 ug.

Whole-study findings and limits: Patients and controls had in common 25 to 35 CD8+ CDR3 sequences. Patients and controls were not found to differ significantly in CD8+ Simpson's diversity.

The sequenced patients had an expansion of CD8+CD57+ cells seen by flow cytometry. The TCR beta profiling, which covered VDJ combination and CDR3 sequence, was carried out using genomic DNA as the template. TCRdb re-derived calls from the reads in MiXCR, one entry per CDR3 protein. This table has 95,000 to 150,000 distinct CDR3 sequences, under 60% appearing once. J is TRBJ2-2 and V is TRBV19; D unclear. Sequenced: sorted CD4+, CD8+, or CD8+CD57+ T cells (not recorded which) from PBMCs. This receptor was obtained from a human donor with aplastic anemia. The CDR3: CASSIASNTGELFF. In DNA form, the CDR3 reads TGTGCCAGTAGTATCGCCTCGAACACCGGGGAGCTGTTTTTT.